A selection of T cell receptor beta chains follows, all from one sample in a study of metastatic and nonmetastatic thyroid tumors. From the PCR reads, TCRdb re-called clones with MiXCR. This table has approximately 12,000 clones, 23% appearing once. The sample was adjacent normal tissue. Receptors were obtained from a female donor with papillary thyroid cancer or a benign thyroid nodule (not recorded which). Some clones in this sample may be carry-over from other donors' samples. Both conserved end residues are trimmed from each CDR3. Only some rows state a clone size, as once, few, many or a class for expanded clones.

V	J	size	CDR3
TRBV6-1	TRBJ2-1	large	ASSGGTSGSLKEQF
TRBV11-2	TRBJ2-3	many	ASSFHLDTQY
TRBV10-3	TRBJ2-5	-	ASPGGGHDQETQY
TRBV28	TRBJ2-7	once	ASSSRDRVGTSGSLYEQY
TRBV20-1	TRBJ2-7	-	SALLPGAYEQY
TRBV28	TRBJ1-1	-	ASNSLPRGTEAF
TRBV25-1	TRBJ1-1	few	ASRWTGDTEAF
TRBV10-1	TRBJ2-7	medium-sized	ASGDGTSGTGEQY
TRBV18	TRBJ1-4	-	ASSPSDRSGKLL
TRBV27	TRBJ1-2	-	ASSPLGPLYGYT
TRBV7-8	TRBJ1-5	medium-sized	ASSGVGGTGNQPQH
TRBV5-1	TRBJ1-1	-	ASSPNRVNTEAF
TRBV19	TRBJ1-6	-	ASSKTGNNPPLH
TRBV20-1	TRBJ2-3	many	SALTGTTTTDTQY
TRBV5-6	TRBJ1-3	many	ASSVLQGTGNTIY
TRBV7-9	TRBJ1-1	many	ASSFPSNTEAF
TRBV12-3/TRBV12-4	TRBJ2-1	medium-sized	ASSLDRRLAESSYNEQF
TRBV6-1	TRBJ2-2	-	ASSPDSTGELF
TRBV15	TRBJ1-1	-	ATSRDSAGTEAF
TRBV12-3/TRBV12-4	TRBJ2-5	few	ASSPAGLAGETQY
TRBV6-2/TRBV6-3	TRBJ2-5	-	ASRSTGGQETQY
TRBV7-8	TRBJ2-2	medium-sized	ASSRRTGELF
TRBV14	TRBJ1-2	many	ASSPHSGRGYT
TRBV11-2	TRBJ2-6	-	ASSLTGAGANVLT
TRBV9	TRBJ1-2	-	ASSPGTGDPCNYGYT
TRBV10-1	TRBJ2-1	medium-sized	ASSTGTSDFYNEQF
TRBV6-5	TRBJ1-4	few	ASSDRVGEKLF
TRBV6-1	TRBJ2-1	few	ASSDSVQNPTYNEQF
TRBV12-3/TRBV12-4	TRBJ2-3	few	ASSSVLVGPTDTQY
TRBV24-1	TRBJ1-5	-	ATSERGPSQPQH
TRBV29-1	TRBJ2-7	-	SVVAGALLDEQY
TRBV7-9	TRBJ1-1	-	ASSLGTAEAF
TRBV6-5	TRBJ2-7	medium-sized	ASSYGSGASYEQY
TRBV6-1	TRBJ1-1	-	ASSLRVQTEAF
TRBV5-1	TRBJ2-7	-	ASREALGSYEQY
TRBV12-5	TRBJ2-7	medium-sized	ASGSQWGEQY
TRBV30	TRBJ1-5	once	AWRSQGGRHQPQH
TRBV19	TRBJ1-5	few	ASNLQGRSQPQH
TRBV2	TRBJ1-2	-	ASSQDGYGYT